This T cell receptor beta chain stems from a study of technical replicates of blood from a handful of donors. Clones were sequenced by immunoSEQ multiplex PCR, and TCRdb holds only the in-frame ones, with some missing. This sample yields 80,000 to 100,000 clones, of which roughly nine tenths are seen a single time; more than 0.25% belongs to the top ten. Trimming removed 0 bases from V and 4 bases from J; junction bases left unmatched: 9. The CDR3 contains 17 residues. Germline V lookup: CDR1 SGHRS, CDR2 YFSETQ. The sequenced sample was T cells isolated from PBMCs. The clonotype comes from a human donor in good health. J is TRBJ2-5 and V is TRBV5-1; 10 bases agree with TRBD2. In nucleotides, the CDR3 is TGCGCCAGCAGCTTGGCTAGCGGGGGTCCCGAGGGAGAGACCCAGTACTTC. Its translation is CASSLASGGPEGETQYF.